The 25 T cell receptor beta chains below were found in one sample sequenced in a study of T cell responses to AZD1222 COVID-19 vaccine. Method: immunoSEQ multiplex PCR; TCRdb's copy keeps in-frame clones and lacks some. This sample yields about 150,000 clones, of which over 65% are seen a single time; approximately 4% belongs to the top ten. Sequencing was performed on peripheral blood, taken on day 0 of AZD1222 vaccination. The source of these receptors is an adult in good health.

This chain joins TRBV7-9 and TRBJ1-1; 8 bases fit TRBD1. Germline CDR1 is SEHNR and CDR2 is FQNEAQ (reference sequence). The CDR3 is 14 amino acids. V lost 5 bases to trimming and J lost 7 bases; unmatched junction nucleotides: 9. The CDR3 coding sequence is TGTGCCAGCAGCCTTGGACAGGGTTTGGGTGAAGCTTTCTTT. Translation gives CASSLGQGLGEAFF.

This clone has a single count. The chain carries TRBV27 and TRBJ2-7, with D perhaps TRBD2 (5 bases). V lost 6 bases and J lost 5, with 17 bases in between. The CDR3 covers 14 residues. Looked up from germline, CDR1 is MNHEY and CDR2 is SMNVEV (reference sequence). CDR3 coding DNA: TGTGCCAGCAGGCTCCGGGAACTCGACCACGAGCAGTACTTC. This gives the protein CASRLRELDHEQYF.

Here the CDR3 DNA reads TGTGCCATCGGGGCCGGGAATGAAGCTTTCTTT. Translated, it gives CAIGAGNEAFF. This chain links TRBV10-3 with TRBJ1-1, with a weak D call TRBD1 (5 bases). The CDR3 consists of 11 residues. The V and J ends lost 8 bases and 7 bases respectively, with 11 bases between them. Germline CDR1 is ENHRY and CDR2 is SYGVKD.

The genes are TRBV19 and TRBJ1-5, with 8 bases lining up with TRBD1. V lost 8 bases, J lost 4 bases, and 10 bases stayed unmatched. Germline values: CDR1 LNHDA, CDR2 SQIVND (reference sequence). The CDR3 loop spans 15 amino acids. This CDR3 reads CASFQTGGGNQPQHF. The CDR3 DNA reads as TGTGCCAGTTTCCAAACAGGGGGAGGAAATCAGCCCCAGCATTTT.

The chain carries TRBV18 and TRBJ2-5, with D possibly TRBD2 on 6 matching bases. V was pared by 0 bases and J by 5 bases, with 7 bases between. The V gene's germline CDR1 is KGHSH and CDR2 LQKENI. The CDR3 runs 13 residues. The CDR3 DNA follows: TGTGCCAGCTCACCACCGGGGAGGGAGACCCAGTACTTC. Translation: CASSPPGRETQYF.

The V call is TRBV3-1 (or the pseudogene TRBV3-2), the J call TRBJ1-5, with TRBD1 identical over 7 bases. The CDR3 extends over 15 amino acids. Per germline, CDR1 LGHDT and CDR2 YNNKEL (reference sequence). V trimming: 6 bases; J trimming: 6 bases; junction bases outside the gene matches: 11. The CDR3 DNA reads as TGTGCCAGCAGTGGATCGACAGGGTTCGGTCAGCCCCAGCATTTT. This sequence encodes CASSGSTGFGQPQHF.

This clone was detected only once. The J gene is TRBJ2-1, the V gene TRBV2, with TRBD2 matching 12 bases. This CDR3 region has 15 residues. V lost 6 bases and J lost 3; bases outside the gene matches: 3. Germline-derived CDR1 and CDR2 are SNHLY and FYNNEI. The DNA for the CDR3 is TGTGCCAGCAGGAGGACTAGCGGGAACTACAATGAGCAGTTCTTC. Translated, it gives CASRRTSGNYNEQFF. Drawing the rest from reference TRBV2 and TRBJ2-1, the complete variable domain is EPEVTQTPSHQVTQMGQEVILRCVPISNHLYFYWYRQILGQKVEFLVSFYNNEISEKSEIFDDQFSVERPDGSNFTLKIRSTKLEDSAMYFCASRRTSGNYNEQFFGPGTRLTVL.

For this clone: Mismatch with germline at one junction end may stem from a read error. J is TRBJ1-5 and V is TRBV2, with a weak D call TRBD1 (6 bases). CDR3 size: 16 residues. From germline, CDR1 is SNHLY and CDR2 FYNNEI. The CDR3 nucleotides are TGTGCCAGCAGCGAAGGGGGACGAATCTCTAATCAGCCCCAGCATTTT. This encodes CASSEGGRISNQPQHF.

V gene TRBV6-1 combines with J gene TRBJ1-1; 8 bases are shared with TRBD1. The CDR3 is 15 residues long. CDR1 is MNHNS and CDR2 is SASEGT in the germline V gene. V lost 3 bases to trimming and J lost 1 base; unmatched junction nucleotides: 4. CDR3 DNA: TGTGCCAGCAGTGATACTGGACAGGGGAACACTGAAGCTTTCTTT. Residues: CASSDTGQGNTEAFF.

The chain recombines TRBV28 with TRBJ1-5; D not certain. The CDR3 spans 13 residues. V lost 9 bases and J 5 bases, leaving 14 bases between the germline ends. Germline CDR1 and CDR2: MDHEN and SYDVKM. The CDR3 loop is CASTPDVHQPQHF. CDR3 coding DNA: TGTGCCAGTACTCCTGACGTTCATCAGCCCCAGCATTTT.

V usage is TRBV28 and J usage is TRBJ1-2; 7 bases are shared with TRBD1. Unmatched junction bases numbered 6, after V lost 3 bases and J lost 5 bases. CDR3 length: 14 residues. Germline assignment: CDR1 MDHEN and CDR2 SYDVKM. This chain's CDR3 is CASSFSGTAYGYTF. The CDR3 bases are TGTGCCAGCAGTTTTTCCGGGACAGCTTATGGCTACACCTTC.

V is TRBV4-2 and J is TRBJ2-7; weak D call: TRBD2 (5 bases). Germline-derived CDR1 and CDR2 are LGHNA and YNFKEQ. The length of the CDR3 is 13 residues. The V and J ends lost 0 bases and 7 bases respectively, with 10 bases between them. CDR3 amino acids: CASSQDLRREQYF. For the CDR3, the DNA is TGTGCCAGCAGCCAAGATTTAAGGAGGGAGCAGTACTTC.

The table lists this clone with a few counts. V and J are TRBV19 and TRBJ2-2; 8 bases agree with TRBD1. The CDR3 sequence is 16 residues long. Germline assignment: CDR1 LNHDA and CDR2 SQIVND (reference sequence). Losses at the gene ends were 6 bases for V and 1 base for J; bases not matched to a gene: 7. The CDR3 sequence is CASRSPGTGNTGELFF. The CDR3 nucleotides are TGTGCCAGTAGAAGTCCCGGGACAGGGAACACCGGGGAGCTGTTTTTT.

J is TRBJ2-5 and V is TRBV6-5; D gene unclear. The CDR3 runs 14 residues. Germline V gene lookup returns CDR1 MNHEY and CDR2 SVGAGI. Trimming pared 0 bases from V and 5 bases from J, leaving 10 bases between. The CDR3 bases are TGTGCCAGCAGTTACTCGGGCTCTGGGGAGACCCAGTACTTC. This codes for CASSYSGSGETQYF.

The chain couples TRBV24-1 to TRBJ2-3; 7 nucleotides match TRBD2. CDR3 length: 19 residues. The trim removed 4 bases at V and 2 bases at J, leaving 17 bases unmatched. Germline loops: CDR1 KGHDR, CDR2 SFDVKD. The CDR3 DNA follows: TGTGCCACCAGTGAGGTGACGGTTACTAGCGACTTAGACACAGATACGCAGTATTTT. Residues: CATSEVTVTSDLDTDTQYF.

This chain uses TRBV30 with TRBJ1-5; 10 bases fit TRBD1. The V and J ends lost 0 bases and 8 bases, in that order; junction bases with no gene match: 16. In germline, CDR1 is GTSNPN, CDR2 SVGIG (reference sequence). This CDR3 comprises 18 residues. CDR3 in amino acids: CAWSVRFMGQGLLKPQHF. The DNA for the CDR3 is TGTGCCTGGAGTGTAAGATTTATGGGACAGGGGTTGTTAAAGCCCCAGCATTTT.

The rearrangement joins TRBV28 to TRBJ1-1; D remains unclear. The CDR3 sequence is 14 residues long. Trimming stripped 8 bases from V and 3 bases from J, with 16 bases between. CDR1 is MDHEN, CDR2 SYDVKM, per germline. Written as DNA, the CDR3 is TGTGCCAGCGGCCCCCCGGGTAGGGACACTGAAGCTTTCTTT. Its protein is CASGPPGRDTEAFF.

This clone turned up a few times. The chain recombines TRBV5-4 with TRBJ2-2; a possible D gene is TRBD2 (5 bases). The germline V gene encodes CDR1 SGHNT and CDR2 YYREEE (reference sequence). This CDR3 region has 16 residues. Trimming took off 3 bases at V and 0 bases at J, with 12 bases between the two ends. The CDR3 region has the DNA TGTGCCAGCAGCTCTAAACTAGGGTCGAACACCGGGGAGCTGTTTTTT. Translation: CASSSKLGSNTGELFF. Full variable domain (remainder filled in from reference TRBV5-4 and TRBJ2-2): ETGVTQSPTHLIKTRGQQVTLRCSSQSGHNTVSWYQQALGQGPQFIFQYYREEENGRGNFPPRFSGLQFPNYSSELNVNALELDDSALYLCASSSKLGSNTGELFFGEGSRLTVL.

V gene TRBV7-9 combines with J gene TRBJ2-7; D might be TRBD1 or TRBD2, each matching 5 bases. Germline V gene data show CDR1 as SEHNR and CDR2 as FQNEAQ (reference sequence). The CDR3 contains 16 residues. V gave up 4 bases and J gave up 0 bases, with 16 bases separating them. In nucleotides, the CDR3 is TGTGCCAGCAGCTATGTCGTGGGACGTAGCTCCTACGAGCAGTACTTC. It translates to CASSYVVGRSSYEQYF.

As for this clone: One end of the junction does not line up with germline, which may come from a read error. The chain employs TRBV28 and TRBJ2-5; D gene ambiguous. The CDR3 sequence is 12 residues long. Germline V lookup: CDR1 MDHEN, CDR2 SYDVKM. In DNA form, the CDR3 reads TGTGCCAGCAATTTACGTAGCGAGACCCAGTACTTC. This encodes CASNLRSETQYF. The full variable domain, in which reference TRBV28 and TRBJ2-5 provide the parts outside the CDR3, is DVKVTQSSRYLVKRTGEKVFLECVQDMDHENMFWYRQDPGLGLRLIYFSYDVKMKEKGDIPEGYSVSREKKERFSLILESASTNQTSMYLCASNLRSETQYFGPGTRLLVL.

The rearrangement links TRBV5-4 to TRBJ2-5; weak D call: TRBD2 (5 bases). Germline V gives CDR1 SGHNT, CDR2 YYREEE (reference sequence). The CDR3 loop spans 14 amino acids. Trimming cost V 0 bases and J 0 bases, with 6 bases left between them. The CDR3 is CASSLETNQETQYF. As DNA, the CDR3 is TGTGCCAGCAGCTTGGAGACTAACCAAGAGACCCAGTACTTC.

This rearrangement joins TRBV5-4 to TRBJ1-2; the match to TRBD1 covers 11 bases. CDR1 is SGHNT and CDR2 is YYREEE in the germline V gene (reference sequence). CDR3 size: 13 residues. With V trimmed by 4 bases and J by 14 bases, 10 bases remained unmatched. The CDR3 loop reads CASSIGQGAHHTF. For the CDR3, the DNA is TGTGCCAGCAGCATCGGACAGGGGGCTCATCATACCTTC. The full variable domain, in which reference TRBV5-4 and TRBJ1-2 provide the parts outside the CDR3, is ETGVTQSPTHLIKTRGQQVTLRCSSQSGHNTVSWYQQALGQGPQFIFQYYREEENGRGNFPPRFSGLQFPNYSSELNVNALELDDSALYLCASSIGQGAHHTFGSGTRLTVV.

The chain uses TRBV10-2 and TRBJ1-1; D is possibly TRBD1 (5 bases). Germline values: CDR1 WSHSY, CDR2 SAAADI. The CDR3 loop spans 14 amino acids. V lost 3 bases and J lost 1, with 9 bases in between. CDR3 residues: CASSDLGENTEAFF. The CDR3, as DNA: TGCGCCAGCAGTGATCTAGGGGAGAACACTGAAGCTTTCTTT.

The chain is built from TRBV28 and TRBJ1-2, with 7 bases aligning to TRBD1. The CDR3 is 16 residues long. CDR1 is MDHEN, CDR2 SYDVKM, per germline. V was pared by 8 bases and J by 0 bases, with 12 bases of the junction left unmatched. The chain's CDR3 is CASGRAGGPSNYGYTF. CDR3 DNA sequence: TGTGCCAGCGGGAGGGCAGGGGGTCCCTCTAACTATGGCTACACCTTC.

This chain links TRBV9 with TRBJ2-1, with a tentative D call TRBD2 (5 bases). Germline CDR1 SGDLS, CDR2 YYNGEE. V was cut by 4 bases and J by 9 bases, with 14 bases left in between. CDR3 size: 13 residues. The CDR3: CASSSPPGIEQFF. The DNA of the CDR3 is TGTGCCAGCAGCTCACCGCCGGGAATTGAGCAGTTCTTC.